What follows are 10 T cell receptor beta chains derived from one specimen sequenced in a study of blood T cell repertoires in COVID-19. TCRdb's copy holds only in-frame clones and misses some; the assay was immunoSEQ multiplex PCR. The table records about 39,000 clones, about 89% of them present only once. Sequenced sample: peripheral blood. Receptors originate from a man over 45 with active COVID-19.

The chain couples TRBV9 to TRBJ1-1; TRBD1 matches at 9 bases. V dropped 0 bases and J dropped 0; count of bases not matched to a gene: 9. The CDR3 is made up of 18 amino acids. Germline CDR1 reads SGDLS; CDR2 reads YYNGEE. CDR3 DNA sequence: TGTGCCAGCAGCGTAGTCCCCGGGGGGACAGGGATGAACACTGAAGCTTTCTTT. Amino acid sequence: CASSVVPGGTGMNTEAFF.

This chain's CDR3 is CASSRTRSSYNEQFF. Written as DNA, the CDR3 is TGTGCCAGCAGTCGGACTAGGAGCTCCTACAATGAGCAGTTCTTC. This sequence joins TRBV3-1 (or the pseudogene TRBV3-2) and TRBJ2-1; 7 nucleotides align to TRBD2. The V gene end was trimmed by 6 bases and the J gene end by 0 bases; junction bases not matched to a gene: 5. CDR1 is LGHDT, CDR2 YNNKEL, per germline (reference sequence). The CDR3 contains 15 residues.

The chain carries TRBV18 and TRBJ2-1, with 8 bases aligning to TRBD2. Germline CDR1 reads KGHSH; CDR2 reads LQKENI. The ends lost 11 bases at V and 7 bases at J; junction bases unmatched: 13. This CDR3 contains 14 residues. The CDR3 bases are TGTGCCGCATCGACTAGCGTAGGGGATAATGAGCAGTTCTTC. The encoded protein is CAASTSVGDNEQFF.

The rearrangement joins TRBV7-3 to TRBJ1-4; tentative D call: TRBD1 (5 bases). V lost 1 base and J lost 3, with 15 bases in between. The CDR3 length is 17 residues. The germline gives CDR1 SGHTA, CDR2 FQGTGA. The CDR3 is CASSLRGRAISNEKLFF. The CDR3 DNA reads as TGTGCCAGCAGCTTAAGGGGCAGAGCTATCTCTAATGAAAAACTGTTTTTT.

The chain recombines TRBV15 with TRBJ2-5; perhaps TRBD2 as D (5 bases). Germline CDR1 and CDR2: LNHNV and YYDKDF (reference sequence). Trimming removed 5 bases from V and 2 bases from J, with 15 bases in between. The length of the CDR3 is 15 residues. This CDR3 is CATSPRALGQETQYF. CDR3 bases: TGTGCCACCAGCCCGAGGGCCCTGGGGCAAGAGACCCAGTACTTC. Variable domain in full (rest from reference TRBV15 and TRBJ2-5): DAMVIQNPRYQVTQFGKPVTLSCSQTLNHNVMYWYQQKSSQAPKLLFHYYDKDFNNEADTPDNFQSRRPNTSFCFLDIRSPGLGDTAMYLCATSPRALGQETQYFGPGTRLLVL.

This chain joins TRBV9 and TRBJ1-1, with D possibly being TRBD1 (5 bases). Looked up from germline, CDR1 is SGDLS and CDR2 is YYNGEE. This CDR3 comprises 15 residues. V dropped 0 bases and J dropped 5 bases, with 14 bases sitting between them. The CDR3: CASSVDPGQGTEAFF. As DNA, the CDR3 is TGTGCCAGCAGCGTAGATCCAGGGCAGGGAACTGAAGCTTTCTTT.

The chain links TRBV6-5 to TRBJ1-1; 9 bases are a match to TRBD1. The germline V gene has CDR1 MNHEY and CDR2 SVGAGI. The CDR3 covers 15 residues. V gave up 6 bases and J gave up 3 bases; unmatched junction bases: 8. CDR3 nucleotides: TGTGCCAGCAGCAAATACCGGGACAGGGACACTGAAGCTTTCTTT. Its protein is CASSKYRDRDTEAFF.

This chain connects TRBV10-2 to TRBJ1-1; D not certain. The CDR3 consists of 14 residues. With 6 bases removed from V and 1 base from J, the gap between germline ends came to 12 bases. Germline loops: CDR1 WSHSY, CDR2 SAAADI. The CDR3, as DNA: TGCGCCAGCAGAATTGGAGGTACGAACACTGAAGCTTTCTTT. It codes for CASRIGGTNTEAFF.

The rearrangement joins TRBV7-9 to TRBJ1-1; 7 bases match TRBD1. The J segment lost 1 base and the V segment lost 1 base, leaving 6 bases of the junction unmatched. The germline CDR1 and CDR2 sequences are SEHNR and FQNEAQ (reference sequence). This CDR3 is 16 amino acids long. The CDR3 DNA follows: TGTGCCAGCAGCTTAGGACAGGGTGGATCGAACACTGAAGCTTTCTTT. This encodes CASSLGQGGSNTEAFF. Looking up the rest from reference TRBV7-9 and TRBJ1-1 gives the full variable domain: DTGVSQNPRHKITKRGQNVTFRCDPISEHNRLYWYRQTLGQGPEFLTYFQNEAQLEKSRLLSDRFSAERPKGSFSTLEIQRTEQGDSAMYLCASSLGQGGSNTEAFFGQGTRLTVV.

The rearrangement joins TRBV9 to TRBJ1-3; TRBD1 matches at 7 bases. The CDR3 has 14 residues. Germline V gene data show CDR1 as SGDLS and CDR2 as YYNGEE. V lost 7 bases to trimming and J lost 0 bases; unmatched junction nucleotides: 4. This CDR3 reads CASSGTASGNTIYF. The CDR3 coding sequence is TGTGCCAGCTCGGGGACAGCCTCTGGAAACACCATATATTTT. The full variable domain, completed using reference TRBV9 and TRBJ1-3, is DSGVTQTPKHLITATGQRVTLRCSPRSGDLSVYWYQQSLDQGLQFLIQYYNGEERAKGNILERFSAQQFPDLHSELNLSSLELGDSALYFCASSGTASGNTIYFGEGSWLTVV.